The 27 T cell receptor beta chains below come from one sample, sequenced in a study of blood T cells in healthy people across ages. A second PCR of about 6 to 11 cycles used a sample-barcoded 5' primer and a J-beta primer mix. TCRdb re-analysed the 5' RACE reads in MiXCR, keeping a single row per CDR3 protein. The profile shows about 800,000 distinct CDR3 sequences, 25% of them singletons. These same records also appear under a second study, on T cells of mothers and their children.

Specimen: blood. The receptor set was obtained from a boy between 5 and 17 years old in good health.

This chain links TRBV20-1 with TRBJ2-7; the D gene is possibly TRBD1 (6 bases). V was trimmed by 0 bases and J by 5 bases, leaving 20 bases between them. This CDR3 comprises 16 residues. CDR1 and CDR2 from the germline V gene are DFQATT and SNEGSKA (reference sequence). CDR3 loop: CSARESDRPPRDEQYF. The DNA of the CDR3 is TGCAGTGCTAGAGAATCCGACAGGCCCCCGAGGGACGAGCAGTACTTC.

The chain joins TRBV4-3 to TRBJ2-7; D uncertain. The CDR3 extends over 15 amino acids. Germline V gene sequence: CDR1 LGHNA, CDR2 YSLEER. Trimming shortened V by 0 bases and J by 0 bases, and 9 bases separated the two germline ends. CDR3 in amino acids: CASSQDRHVSYEQYF. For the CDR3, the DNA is TGCGCCAGCAGCCAAGATCGACACGTCTCCTACGAGCAGTACTTC.

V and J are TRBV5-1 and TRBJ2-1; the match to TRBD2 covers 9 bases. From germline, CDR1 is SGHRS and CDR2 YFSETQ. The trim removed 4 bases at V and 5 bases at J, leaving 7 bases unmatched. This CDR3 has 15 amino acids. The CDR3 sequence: CASSLSGRTDNEQFF. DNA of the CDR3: TGCGCCAGCAGCCTCAGCGGGAGGACAGACAATGAGCAGTTCTTC.

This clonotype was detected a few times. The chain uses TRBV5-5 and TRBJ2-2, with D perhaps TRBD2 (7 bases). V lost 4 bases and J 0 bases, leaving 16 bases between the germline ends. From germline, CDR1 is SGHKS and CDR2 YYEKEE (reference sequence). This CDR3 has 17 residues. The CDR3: CASSGGGVGTNTGELFF. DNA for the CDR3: TGTGCCAGCAGCGGGGGGGGCGTCGGGACGAACACCGGGGAGCTGTTTTTT. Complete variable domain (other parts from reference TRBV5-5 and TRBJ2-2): DAGVTQSPTHLIKTRGQQVTLRCSPISGHKSVSWYQQVLGQGPQFIFQYYEKEERGRGNFPDRFSARQFPNYSSELNVNALLLGDSALYLCASSGGGVGTNTGELFFGEGSRLTVL.

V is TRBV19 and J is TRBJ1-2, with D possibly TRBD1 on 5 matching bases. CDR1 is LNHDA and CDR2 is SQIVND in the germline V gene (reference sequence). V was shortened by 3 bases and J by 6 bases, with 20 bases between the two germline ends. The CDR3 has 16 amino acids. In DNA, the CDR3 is TGTGCCAGTAGTATCAGGGTCGGGATTACCAAGGATGGCTACACCTTC. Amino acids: CASSIRVGITKDGYTF.

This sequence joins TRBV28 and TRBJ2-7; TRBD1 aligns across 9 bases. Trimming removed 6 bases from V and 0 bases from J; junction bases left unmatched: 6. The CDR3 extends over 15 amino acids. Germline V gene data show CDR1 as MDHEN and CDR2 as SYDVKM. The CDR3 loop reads CASSTTGGASYEQYF. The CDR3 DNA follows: TGTGCCAGCAGCACCACAGGGGGCGCCTCCTACGAGCAGTACTTC.

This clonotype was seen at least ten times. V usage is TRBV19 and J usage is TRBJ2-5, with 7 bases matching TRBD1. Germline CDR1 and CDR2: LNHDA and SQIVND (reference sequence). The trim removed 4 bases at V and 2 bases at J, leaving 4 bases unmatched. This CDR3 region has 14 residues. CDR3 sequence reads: CASSNRDSQETQYF. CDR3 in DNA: TGTGCCAGTAGTAATCGGGACAGTCAAGAGACCCAGTACTTC.

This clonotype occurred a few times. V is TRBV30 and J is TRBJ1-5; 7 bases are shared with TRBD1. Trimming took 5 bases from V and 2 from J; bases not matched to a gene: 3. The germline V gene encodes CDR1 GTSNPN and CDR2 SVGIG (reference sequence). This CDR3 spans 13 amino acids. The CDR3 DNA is TGTGCCTGGTCTACAGGGGGCAATCAGCCCCAGCATTTT. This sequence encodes CAWSTGGNQPQHF.

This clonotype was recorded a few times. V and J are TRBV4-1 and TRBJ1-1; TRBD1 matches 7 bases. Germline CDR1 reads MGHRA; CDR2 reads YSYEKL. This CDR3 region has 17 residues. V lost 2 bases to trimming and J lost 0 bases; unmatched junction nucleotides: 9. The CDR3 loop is CASSQRQGIQLNTEAFF. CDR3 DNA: TGCGCCAGCAGCCAACGACAGGGTATACAATTGAACACTGAAGCTTTCTTT.

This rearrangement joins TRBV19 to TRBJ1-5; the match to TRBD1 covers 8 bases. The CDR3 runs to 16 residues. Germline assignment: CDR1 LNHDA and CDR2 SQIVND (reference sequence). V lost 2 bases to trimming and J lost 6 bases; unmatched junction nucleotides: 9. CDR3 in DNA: TGTGCCAGTAGTATATTTGTCGGACAGGGCGGTCAGCCCCAGCATTTT. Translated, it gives CASSIFVGQGGQPQHF.

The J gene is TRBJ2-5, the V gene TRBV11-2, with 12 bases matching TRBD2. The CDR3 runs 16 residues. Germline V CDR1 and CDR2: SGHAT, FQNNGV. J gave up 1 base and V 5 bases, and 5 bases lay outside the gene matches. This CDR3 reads CASSRPSGGAQETQYF. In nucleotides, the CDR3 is TGTGCCAGCAGCCGCCCTAGCGGGGGGGCCCAAGAGACCCAGTACTTC.

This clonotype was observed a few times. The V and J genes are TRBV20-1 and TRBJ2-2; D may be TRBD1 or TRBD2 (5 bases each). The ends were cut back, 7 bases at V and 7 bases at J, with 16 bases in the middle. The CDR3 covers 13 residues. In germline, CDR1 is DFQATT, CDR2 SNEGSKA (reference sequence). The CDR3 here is CSVTGAISGELFF. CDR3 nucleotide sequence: TGCAGTGTCACCGGGGCAATTAGCGGGGAGCTGTTTTTT.

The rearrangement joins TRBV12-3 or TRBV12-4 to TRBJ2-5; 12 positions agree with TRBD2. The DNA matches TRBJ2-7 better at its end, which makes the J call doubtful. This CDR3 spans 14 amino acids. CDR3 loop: CASRRLAGAGEQYF. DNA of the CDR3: TGTGCCAGCAGGCGACTAGCGGGGGCTGGCGAGCAGTACTTC.

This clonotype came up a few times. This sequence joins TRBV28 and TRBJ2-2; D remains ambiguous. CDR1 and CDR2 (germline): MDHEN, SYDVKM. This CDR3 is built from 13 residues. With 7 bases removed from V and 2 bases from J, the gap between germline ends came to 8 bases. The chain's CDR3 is CASTLPNTGELFF. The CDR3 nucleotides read TGTGCCAGCACCCTACCAAACACCGGGGAGCTGTTTTTT.

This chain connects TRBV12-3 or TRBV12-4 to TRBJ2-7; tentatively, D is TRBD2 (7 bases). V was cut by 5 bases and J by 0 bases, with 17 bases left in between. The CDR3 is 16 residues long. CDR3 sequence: CASSPGAGRGSYEQYF. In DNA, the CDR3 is TGTGCCAGCAGTCCGGGGGCAGGGAGGGGCTCCTACGAGCAGTACTTC.

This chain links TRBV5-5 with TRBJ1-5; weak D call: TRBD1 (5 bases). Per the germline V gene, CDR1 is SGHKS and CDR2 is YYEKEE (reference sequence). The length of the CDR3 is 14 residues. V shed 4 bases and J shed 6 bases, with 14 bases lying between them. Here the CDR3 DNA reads TGTGCCAGCAGCCCCGGGGAGGGGATTCAGCCCCAGCATTTT. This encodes CASSPGEGIQPQHF.

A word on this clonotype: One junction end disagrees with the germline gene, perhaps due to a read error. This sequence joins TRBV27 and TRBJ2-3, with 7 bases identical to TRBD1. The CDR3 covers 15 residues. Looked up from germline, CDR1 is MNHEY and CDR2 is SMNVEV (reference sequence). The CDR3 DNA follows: TGTGCCAGCGGTTTCGACAGGGTGGGCACAGATACGCAGTATTTT. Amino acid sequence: CASGFDRVGTDTQYF.

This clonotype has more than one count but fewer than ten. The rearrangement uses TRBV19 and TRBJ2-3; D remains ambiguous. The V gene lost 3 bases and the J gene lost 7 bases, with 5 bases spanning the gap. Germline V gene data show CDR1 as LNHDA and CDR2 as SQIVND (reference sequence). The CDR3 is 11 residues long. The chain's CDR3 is CASSMAHTQYF. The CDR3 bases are TGTGCCAGTAGTATGGCCCATACGCAGTATTTT.

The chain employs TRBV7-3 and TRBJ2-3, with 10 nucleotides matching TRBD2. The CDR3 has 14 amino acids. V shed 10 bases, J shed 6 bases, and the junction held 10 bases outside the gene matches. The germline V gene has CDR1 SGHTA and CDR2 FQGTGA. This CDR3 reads CATRASGSSDTQYF. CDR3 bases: TGTGCCACCAGGGCTAGCGGGAGTTCTGATACGCAGTATTTT.

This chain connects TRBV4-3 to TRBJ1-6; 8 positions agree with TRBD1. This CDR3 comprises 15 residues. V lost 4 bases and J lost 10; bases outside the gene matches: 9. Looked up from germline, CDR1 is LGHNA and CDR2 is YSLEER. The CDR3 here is CASSLDRGSRSPLHF. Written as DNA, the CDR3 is TGCGCCAGCAGCCTAGACAGGGGATCTAGATCACCCCTCCACTTT.

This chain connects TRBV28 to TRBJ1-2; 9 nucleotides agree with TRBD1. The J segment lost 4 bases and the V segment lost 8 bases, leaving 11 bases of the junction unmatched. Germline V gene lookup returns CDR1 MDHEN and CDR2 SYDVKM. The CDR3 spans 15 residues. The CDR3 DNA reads TGTGCCAGCGGCGAGGTGGGACAGGGAAGCTATGGCTACACCTTC. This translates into CASGEVGQGSYGYTF.

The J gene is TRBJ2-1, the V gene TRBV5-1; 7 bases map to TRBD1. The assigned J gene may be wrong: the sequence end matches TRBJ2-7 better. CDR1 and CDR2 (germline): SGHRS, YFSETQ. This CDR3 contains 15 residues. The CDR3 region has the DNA TGCGCCAGCAGCACAACAGGGGCCACATCCTACGAGCAGTACTTC. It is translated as CASSTTGATSYEQYF.

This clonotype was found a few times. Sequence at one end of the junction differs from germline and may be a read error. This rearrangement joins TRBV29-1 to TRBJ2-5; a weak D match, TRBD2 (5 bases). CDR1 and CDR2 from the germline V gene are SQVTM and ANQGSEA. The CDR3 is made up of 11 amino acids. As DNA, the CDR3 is TGCAGCGTGGGAGTTGGAGAGACCCGGTACTTC. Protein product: CSVGVGETRYF. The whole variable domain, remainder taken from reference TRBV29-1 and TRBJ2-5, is SAVISQKPSRDICQRGTSLTIQCQVDSQVTMMFWYRQQPGQSLTLIATANQGSEATYESGFVIDKFPISRPNLTFSTLTVSNMSPEDSSIYLCSVGVGETRYFGPGTRLLVL.

CDR3 protein: CASSLRQPTSTDTQYF. The CDR3 nucleotides are TGTGCCAGCAGCTTAAGACAGCCAACTAGCACAGATACGCAGTATTTT. The gene calls are TRBV7-9 and TRBJ2-3, with D tentatively TRBD1 (5 bases). Germline values: CDR1 SEHNR, CDR2 FQNEAQ (reference sequence). With 2 bases removed from V and 0 bases from J, the gap between germline ends came to 12 bases. The CDR3 totals 16 residues.

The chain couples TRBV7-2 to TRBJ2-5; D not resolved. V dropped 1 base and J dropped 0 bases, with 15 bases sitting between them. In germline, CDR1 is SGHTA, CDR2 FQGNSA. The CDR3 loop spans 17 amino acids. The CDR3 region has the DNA TGTGCCAGCAGCTTAGGCGGCGGAGCCCCGTACCAAGAGACCCAGTACTTC. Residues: CASSLGGGAPYQETQYF.

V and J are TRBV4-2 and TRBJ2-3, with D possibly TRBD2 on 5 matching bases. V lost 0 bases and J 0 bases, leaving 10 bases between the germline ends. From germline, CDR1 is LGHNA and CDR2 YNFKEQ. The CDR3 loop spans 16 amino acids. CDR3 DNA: TGTGCCAGCAGCCAAGATGGCGGGCTCAGCACAGATACGCAGTATTTT. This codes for CASSQDGGLSTDTQYF.

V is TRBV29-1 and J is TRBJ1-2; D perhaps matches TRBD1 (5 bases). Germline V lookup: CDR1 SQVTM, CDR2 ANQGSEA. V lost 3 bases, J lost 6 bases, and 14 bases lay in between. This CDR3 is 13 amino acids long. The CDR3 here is CSVDLRGEDGYTF. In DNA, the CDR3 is TGCAGCGTTGATTTGAGAGGGGAGGATGGCTACACCTTC.